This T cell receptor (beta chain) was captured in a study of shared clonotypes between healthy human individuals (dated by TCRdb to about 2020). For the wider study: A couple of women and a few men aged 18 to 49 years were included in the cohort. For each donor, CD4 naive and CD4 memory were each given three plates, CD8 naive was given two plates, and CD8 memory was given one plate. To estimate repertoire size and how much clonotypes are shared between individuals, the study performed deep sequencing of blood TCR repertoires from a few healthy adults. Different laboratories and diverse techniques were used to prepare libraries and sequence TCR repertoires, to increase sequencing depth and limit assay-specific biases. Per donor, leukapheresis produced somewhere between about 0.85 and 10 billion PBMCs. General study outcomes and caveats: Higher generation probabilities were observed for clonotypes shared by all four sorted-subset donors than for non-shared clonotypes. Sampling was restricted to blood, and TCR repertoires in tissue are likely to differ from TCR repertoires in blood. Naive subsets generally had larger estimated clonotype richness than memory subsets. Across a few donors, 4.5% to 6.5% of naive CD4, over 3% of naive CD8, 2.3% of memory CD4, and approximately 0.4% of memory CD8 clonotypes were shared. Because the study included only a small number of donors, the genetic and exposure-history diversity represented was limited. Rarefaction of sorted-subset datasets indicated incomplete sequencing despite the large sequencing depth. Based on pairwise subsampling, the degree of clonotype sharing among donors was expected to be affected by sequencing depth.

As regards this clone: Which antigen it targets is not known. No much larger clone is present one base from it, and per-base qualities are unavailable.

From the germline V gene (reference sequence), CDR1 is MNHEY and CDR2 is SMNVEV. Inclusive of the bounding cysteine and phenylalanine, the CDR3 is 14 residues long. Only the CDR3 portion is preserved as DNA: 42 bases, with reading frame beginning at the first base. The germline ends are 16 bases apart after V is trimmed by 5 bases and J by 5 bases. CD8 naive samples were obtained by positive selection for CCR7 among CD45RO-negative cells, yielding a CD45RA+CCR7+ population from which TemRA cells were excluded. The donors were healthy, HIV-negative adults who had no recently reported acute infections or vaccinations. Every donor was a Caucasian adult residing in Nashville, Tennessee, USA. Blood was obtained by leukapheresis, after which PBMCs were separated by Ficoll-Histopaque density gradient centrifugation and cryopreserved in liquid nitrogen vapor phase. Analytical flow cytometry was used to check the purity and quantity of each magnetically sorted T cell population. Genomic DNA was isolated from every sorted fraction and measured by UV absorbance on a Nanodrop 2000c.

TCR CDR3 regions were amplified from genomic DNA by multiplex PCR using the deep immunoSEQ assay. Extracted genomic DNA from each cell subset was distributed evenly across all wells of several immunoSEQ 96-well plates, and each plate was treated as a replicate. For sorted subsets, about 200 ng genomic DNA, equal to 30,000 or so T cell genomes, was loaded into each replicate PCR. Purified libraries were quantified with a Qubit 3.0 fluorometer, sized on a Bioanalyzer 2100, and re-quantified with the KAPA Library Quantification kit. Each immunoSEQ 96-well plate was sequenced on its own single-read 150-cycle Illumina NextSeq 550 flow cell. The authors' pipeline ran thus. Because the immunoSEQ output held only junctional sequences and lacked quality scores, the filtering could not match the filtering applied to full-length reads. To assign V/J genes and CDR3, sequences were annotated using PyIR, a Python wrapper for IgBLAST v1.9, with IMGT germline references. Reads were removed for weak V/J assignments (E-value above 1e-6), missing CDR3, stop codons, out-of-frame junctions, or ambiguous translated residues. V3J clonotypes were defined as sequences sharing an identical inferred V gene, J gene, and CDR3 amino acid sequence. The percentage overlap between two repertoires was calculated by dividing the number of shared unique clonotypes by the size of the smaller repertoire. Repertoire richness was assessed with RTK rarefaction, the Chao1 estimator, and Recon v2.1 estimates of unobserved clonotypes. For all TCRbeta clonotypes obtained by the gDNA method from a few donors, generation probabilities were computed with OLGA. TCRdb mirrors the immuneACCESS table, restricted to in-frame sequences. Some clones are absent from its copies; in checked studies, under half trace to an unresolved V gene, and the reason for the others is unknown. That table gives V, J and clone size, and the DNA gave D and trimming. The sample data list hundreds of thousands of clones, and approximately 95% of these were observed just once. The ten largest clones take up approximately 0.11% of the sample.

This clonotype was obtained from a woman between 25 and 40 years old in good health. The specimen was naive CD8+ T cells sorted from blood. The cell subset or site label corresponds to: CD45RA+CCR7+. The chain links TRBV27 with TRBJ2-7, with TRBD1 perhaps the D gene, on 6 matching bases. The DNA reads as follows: TGTGCCAGCAGTACTGGGGGCGAGTTCCACGAGCAGTACTTC. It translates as CASSTGGEFHEQYF.